A single sample gave rise to the 27 T cell receptor beta chains below, sequenced in a study of persistence of HIV-infected CD4 T cells. The stimulus was an HIV-1 Gag 15-mer peptide pool, 1 ug/peptide/mL. Memory cells lacking CD40L and CD69 with high CD45RO were sorted. The libraries were made with immunoSEQ version 4 in survey mode. Profiled with immunoSEQ multiplex PCR; TCRdb holds only in-frame clones, not every one. This table has about 33,000 clones, 82% appearing once. These TCRs are of unknown antigen specificity. Specimen: cultured CD4+ T cells from PBMCs, collected from a patient who received antiretroviral therapy. Every receptor here comes from an adult with HIV. The donor label of this sample is uncertain.

This chain uses TRBV6-5 with TRBJ2-7; 9 bases align to TRBD1. The CDR3 extends over 15 amino acids. In germline, CDR1 is MNHEY, CDR2 SVGAGI. V shed 2 bases and J 0 bases; nucleotides not matched to a gene: 2. For the CDR3, the DNA is TGTGCCAGCAGTTACGGGACAGGGAGCTCCTACGAGCAGTACGTC. Translating it yields CASSYGTGSSYEQYV.

V gene TRBV29-1 combines with J gene TRBJ1-2; the match to TRBD1 covers 11 bases. The CDR3 runs 12 residues. V lost 3 bases, J lost 6 bases, and 0 bases stayed unmatched. Germline CDR1 reads SQVTM; CDR2 reads ANQGSEA. The CDR3: CSVEGQGDGYTF. In DNA form, the CDR3 reads TGCAGCGTTGAGGGACAGGGGGATGGCTACACCTTC. Filled out from reference TRBV29-1 and TRBJ1-2, the complete variable domain reads SAVISQKPSRDICQRGTSLTIQCQVDSQVTMMFWYRQQPGQSLTLIATANQGSEATYESGFVIDKFPISRPNLTFSTLTVSNMSPEDSSIYLCSVEGQGDGYTFGSGTRLTVV.

This chain links TRBV3-1 (or the pseudogene TRBV3-2) with TRBJ1-6; unclear D gene. The CDR3 has 13 amino acids. From germline, CDR1 is LGHDT and CDR2 YNNKEL (reference sequence). Trimming took 6 bases from V and 16 from J, leaving 19 bases between them. The CDR3 DNA is TGTGCCAGCAGTCTAGTCCGGGAAAACTGGCTCCACTTT. The encoded protein is CASSLVRENWLHF.

The chain links TRBV2 to TRBJ1-1; D not resolved. The CDR3 extends over 14 amino acids. Between the trimmed V and J ends, which lost 6 bases and 2 bases, there was a span of 13 bases. The V gene's germline CDR1 is SNHLY and CDR2 FYNNEI. CDR3 region: CASRGIAPNTEAFF. The CDR3 bases are TGTGCCAGCAGGGGGATTGCGCCAAACACTGAAGCTTTCTTT.

By sample fraction, this clone is medium-sized. This sequence joins TRBV19 and TRBJ1-3; 10 bases fit TRBD1. CDR3 length: 15 residues. Unmatched junction bases numbered 4, after V lost 6 bases and J lost 2 bases. Germline V gives CDR1 LNHDA, CDR2 SQIVND (reference sequence). In nucleotides, the CDR3 is TGTGCCAGTAGCCGGGACAGGGGAACTGGAAACACCATATATTTT. This encodes CASSRDRGTGNTIYF.

A single count supports this clone. This chain connects TRBV5-1 to TRBJ1-3, with a weak D call TRBD1 (5 bases). V was pared by 0 bases and J by 2 bases, with 9 bases between. CDR1 SGHRS and CDR2 YFSETQ come from the germline V gene. The CDR3 is made up of 15 amino acids. CDR3 DNA: TGCGCCAGCAGCTTGGGTCCGGGACCTGGAAACACCATATATTTT. This codes for CASSLGPGPGNTIYF.

This clone was seen a single time. V and J are TRBV10-2 and TRBJ2-7, with 9 bases aligning to TRBD1. Germline CDR1 and CDR2: WSHSY and SAAADI. The junction had 5 bases not matched to a gene; V was cut back by 3 bases and J by 5 bases. CDR3 length: 14 residues. The CDR3 sequence: CASSDSQGANEQYF. Written as DNA, the CDR3 is TGCGCCAGCAGTGATTCACAGGGGGCCAACGAGCAGTACTTC.

The chain has TRBV5-1 and TRBJ2-3; 9 nucleotides agree with TRBD1. V was clipped by 3 bases and J by 2 bases; unmatched bases: 7. The CDR3 consists of 16 residues. Germline CDR1 SGHRS, CDR2 YFSETQ. CDR3 nucleotides: TGCGCCAGCAGCTACCGAACAGGGGGCGTCACAGATACGCAGTATTTT. As protein: CASSYRTGGVTDTQYF.

The rearrangement uses TRBV12-3 or TRBV12-4 and TRBJ1-2; 7 bases match TRBD1. Germline trimming cut 7 bases from V and 7 bases from J; bases unmatched to any gene: 9. The CDR3 consists of 13 residues. CDR3 bases: TGTGCCAGCACCTCGGACAGGTACGGTGGCTACACCTTC. It translates to CASTSDRYGGYTF.

The CDR3 is CASSLSSGGFYEQYF. DNA for the CDR3: TGTGCCAGCAGCTTGTCCAGCGGGGGGTTCTACGAGCAGTACTTC. The chain links TRBV5-4 to TRBJ2-7, with 9 positions matching TRBD2. J gave up 3 bases and V 1 base, and 5 bases lay outside the gene matches. Germline loops: CDR1 SGHNT, CDR2 YYREEE (reference sequence). This CDR3 spans 15 amino acids.

The chain has TRBV20-1 and TRBJ1-1; no definite D call. The CDR3 has 13 residues. The ends were cut back, 3 bases at V and 3 bases at J, with 11 bases in the middle. Germline CDR1 DFQATT, CDR2 SNEGSKA (reference sequence). The CDR3 here is CSASSVADTEAFF. CDR3 coding DNA: TGCAGTGCTAGTAGCGTTGCGGACACTGAAGCTTTCTTT.

V is TRBV5-5 and J is TRBJ1-1; 9 bases align to TRBD1. The CDR3 has 15 residues. Unmatched junction bases numbered 13, after V lost 8 bases and J lost 5 bases. CDR1 is SGHKS, CDR2 YYEKEE, per germline (reference sequence). CDR3 in amino acids: CASTTGGDRRTEAFF. For the CDR3, the DNA is TGTGCCAGTACTACAGGGGGCGATCGTAGGACTGAAGCTTTCTTT. The full variable domain, rest sourced from reference TRBV5-5 and TRBJ1-1, is DAGVTQSPTHLIKTRGQQVTLRCSPISGHKSVSWYQQVLGQGPQFIFQYYEKEERGRGNFPDRFSARQFPNYSSELNVNALLLGDSALYLCASTTGGDRRTEAFFGQGTRLTVV.

J is TRBJ2-6 and V is TRBV9; D call uncertain. The CDR3 spans 16 residues. From germline, CDR1 is SGDLS and CDR2 YYNGEE. V lost 4 bases and J 0 bases, leaving 11 bases between the germline ends. The CDR3 bases are TGTGCCAGCAGCTCTATGTTTGGCTCTGGGGCCAACGTCCTGACTTTC. This sequence encodes CASSSMFGSGANVLTF.

The rearrangement joins TRBV6-5 to TRBJ2-4; D tentatively reads TRBD1 or TRBD2 (5 bases each). The germline V gene has CDR1 MNHEY and CDR2 SVGAGI. V was pared by 1 base and J by 4 bases, with 11 bases between. CDR3 size: 15 residues. The CDR3 nucleotides read TGTGCCAGCAGTTACTACCCGGGGCCAAAAAACATTCAGTACTTC. The encoded protein is CASSYYPGPKNIQYF.

This chain joins TRBV3-1 (or the pseudogene TRBV3-2) and TRBJ2-3; 8 bases line up with TRBD2. The V gene's germline CDR1 is LGHDT and CDR2 YNNKEL (reference sequence). After removal of 7 bases from V and 6 bases from J, the junction contained 9 bases not matched to a gene. The length of the CDR3 is 14 residues. Here the CDR3 DNA reads TGTGCCAGCAAAGGCTTAGGGACTAGGGATACGCAGTATTTT. Residues: CASKGLGTRDTQYF.

V is TRBV5-4 and J is TRBJ2-1; 9 bases are a match to TRBD1. The V gene's germline CDR1 is SGHNT and CDR2 YYREEE (reference sequence). The CDR3 totals 12 residues. The V segment lost 7 bases and the J segment 7 bases; nucleotides outside the gene matches: 3. The CDR3 sequence: CASGTGRNEQFF. The CDR3 DNA reads TGTGCCAGCGGGACAGGGAGGAATGAGCAGTTCTTC.

The chain combines TRBV25-1 with TRBJ1-5, with D possibly matching TRBD1 (6 bases). The CDR3 covers 14 residues. Germline CDR1 MGHDK, CDR2 SYGVNS. Trimming took off 5 bases at V and 6 bases at J, with 14 bases between the two ends. Here the CDR3 reads CASSRLGDIQPQHF. The CDR3 nucleotides are TGTGCCAGCAGTCGTTTGGGGGACATTCAGCCCCAGCATTTT.

The J gene is TRBJ1-1, the V gene TRBV15, with D hard to call. The germline V gene has CDR1 LNHNV and CDR2 YYDKDF (reference sequence). The CDR3 is made up of 14 amino acids. V gave up 0 bases and J gave up 0 bases, with 5 bases separating them. The CDR3 spells CATSRDGLNTEAFF. In nucleotides, the CDR3 is TGTGCCACCAGCAGAGACGGCCTGAACACTGAAGCTTTCTTT.

The J gene is TRBJ1-1, the V gene TRBV19, with a possible D match to TRBD1 (6 bases). Trimming took off 5 bases at V and 9 bases at J, with 16 bases between the two ends. The CDR3 length is 13 residues. Germline assignment: CDR1 LNHDA and CDR2 SQIVND (reference sequence). CDR3 sequence: CASSERQGTQAFF. In nucleotides, the CDR3 is TGTGCCAGTAGTGAGCGCCAGGGGACCCAAGCTTTCTTT.

The chain uses TRBV7-2 and TRBJ2-5; 12 bases fit TRBD2. The J segment lost 4 bases and the V segment lost 5 bases, leaving 5 bases of the junction unmatched. Germline V gene lookup returns CDR1 SGHTA and CDR2 FQGNSA. The CDR3 covers 15 residues. The CDR3 region is CASSLGLAGIETQYF. CDR3 nucleotide sequence: TGTGCCAGCAGCCTTGGACTAGCGGGGATAGAGACCCAGTACTTC.

This chain uses TRBV10-2 with TRBJ2-3, with D possibly TRBD2 on 5 matching bases. Trimming took off 3 bases at V and 4 bases at J, with 17 bases between the two ends. Germline V gene lookup returns CDR1 WSHSY and CDR2 SAAADI. There are 16 residues in the CDR3. CDR3 nucleotides: TGCGCCAGCAGTGAAAGCCGGGGAAACAGCGCAGATACGCAGTATTTT. Protein product: CASSESRGNSADTQYF.

V gene TRBV28 combines with J gene TRBJ1-2; 8 bases fit TRBD1. The CDR3 has 13 residues. Germline V lookup: CDR1 MDHEN, CDR2 SYDVKM. The junction had 4 bases not matched to a gene; V was cut back by 3 bases and J by 7 bases. Here the CDR3 reads CASSFQGAVGYTF. CDR3 coding DNA: TGTGCCAGCAGTTTTCAGGGGGCTGTTGGCTACACCTTC.

The chain has TRBV5-1 and TRBJ1-2; maybe TRBD1 (5 bases). CDR3 length: 14 residues. Between the trimmed V and J ends, which lost 1 base and 3 bases, there was a span of 10 bases. The germline gives CDR1 SGHRS, CDR2 YFSETQ. CDR3 region: CASSLYGADYGYTF. As DNA, the CDR3 is TGCGCCAGCAGCTTGTATGGGGCGGACTATGGCTACACCTTC.

The genes are TRBV9 and TRBJ2-3, with 7 bases lining up with TRBD2. The germline V gene encodes CDR1 SGDLS and CDR2 YYNGEE. Unmatched junction bases numbered 6, after V lost 0 bases and J lost 2 bases. This CDR3 contains 16 residues. The CDR3 DNA follows: TGTGCCAGCAGCGTAGGGGCTAGCGGTGTCACAGATACGCAGTATTTT. Its protein product is CASSVGASGVTDTQYF.

The genes are TRBV6-1 and TRBJ2-1; D may match TRBD1 or TRBD2 (5 bases each). V shed 3 bases and J shed 8 bases, with 17 bases lying between them. The V gene's germline CDR1 is MNHNS and CDR2 SASEGT. The length of the CDR3 is 15 residues. CDR3 loop: CASSDLGTPFDEQFF. CDR3 DNA: TGTGCCAGCAGTGATCTCGGGACCCCTTTCGATGAGCAGTTCTTC.

This clone came up a few times. This chain joins TRBV6-5 and TRBJ2-1; a weak D match, TRBD1 (5 bases). CDR3 length equals 14 residues. Germline CDR1 is MNHEY and CDR2 is SVGAGI. Trimming stripped 2 bases from V and 10 bases from J, with 15 bases between. The CDR3 sequence is CASSYTRQQTEQFF. Written as DNA, the CDR3 is TGTGCCAGCAGTTACACCCGACAGCAAACAGAGCAGTTCTTC.

The rearrangement uses TRBV5-4 and TRBJ1-1, with 10 bases that match TRBD1. Germline V gene lookup returns CDR1 SGHNT and CDR2 YYREEE (reference sequence). J gave up 4 bases and V 5 bases, and 2 bases lay outside the gene matches. The CDR3 consists of 13 residues. CDR3 protein: CASRRDRGTEAFF. The CDR3 DNA is TGTGCCAGCAGGCGGGACAGGGGCACTGAAGCTTTCTTT.